The rows below give T cell receptor beta chains drawn from one sample of a study of cytomegalovirus exposure and HLA in healthy donors. Sequencing used immunoSEQ multiplex PCR; TCRdb keeps in-frame clones, though not all of them. The sample gives over 150,000 clones, around 80% of which show up once; around 4.6% is in the top ten. Sequencing input: PBMCs. The receptors come from a male donor in good health and CMV-seronegative. The CDR3 runs from the conserved cysteine through the conserved F or W. D genes are given only for firm matches. For some rows the clone size is stated as once, few or many, or as a class when expanded; others skip it.

abundance: few; v_gene: TRBV27; d_gene: NA; j_gene: TRBJ2-7; len: 14; CDR3aa: CASVRRTGYYEQYF; CDR3nt: TGTGCCAGCGTGCGCCGTACAGGATACTACGAGCAGTACTTC
abundance: NA; v_gene: TRBV14; d_gene: NA; j_gene: TRBJ2-7; len: 13; CDR3aa: CASSPGSIHEQYF; CDR3nt: TGTGCCAGCAGCCCCGGGAGCATCCACGAGCAGTACTTC
abundance: NA; v_gene: TRBV4-1; d_gene: TRBD2; j_gene: TRBJ2-2; len: 16; CDR3aa: CASSQVRTSITGELFF; CDR3nt: TGCGCCAGCAGCCAAGTGAGGACTAGCATCACCGGGGAGCTGTTTTTT
abundance: NA; v_gene: TRBV29-1; d_gene: NA; j_gene: TRBJ2-3; len: 11; CDR3aa: CSVVGTDTQYF; CDR3nt: TGCAGCGTTGTCGGCACAGATACGCAGTATTTT
abundance: NA; v_gene: TRBV19; d_gene: NA; j_gene: TRBJ2-7; len: 14; CDR3aa: CASTSPDSAYEQYF; CDR3nt: TGTGCCAGTACCTCTCCGGACAGCGCCTACGAGCAGTACTTC
abundance: NA; v_gene: TRBV5-1; d_gene: TRBD1; j_gene: TRBJ2-5; len: 14; CDR3aa: CASSSGQYQETQYF; CDR3nt: TGCGCCAGCAGCTCGGGACAGTATCAAGAGACCCAGTACTTC
abundance: NA; v_gene: TRBV28; d_gene: TRBD1; j_gene: TRBJ1-2; len: 15; CDR3aa: CASSSPTGQYYGYTF; CDR3nt: TGTGCCAGCAGTTCCCCGACAGGGCAATACTATGGCTACACCTTC
abundance: few; v_gene: TRBV9; d_gene: NA; j_gene: TRBJ2-7; len: 13; CDR3aa: CASSSGLSYEQYF; CDR3nt: TGTGCCAGCAGCTCCGGACTGAGCTACGAGCAGTACTTC
abundance: NA; v_gene: TRBV9; d_gene: NA; j_gene: TRBJ2-5; len: 15; CDR3aa: CASSVVGTIQETQYF; CDR3nt: TGTGCCAGCAGCGTAGTCGGGACAATTCAAGAGACCCAGTACTTC
abundance: NA; v_gene: TRBV5-1; d_gene: TRBD2; j_gene: TRBJ2-7; len: 15; CDR3aa: CASSPGLAGGYEQYF; CDR3nt: TGCGCCAGCAGCCCGGGACTAGCGGGAGGCTACGAGCAGTACTTC
abundance: NA; v_gene: TRBV29-1; d_gene: TRBD1; j_gene: TRBJ2-3; len: 14; CDR3aa: CSVGQGEVTDTQYF; CDR3nt: TGCAGCGTTGGACAGGGGGAGGTAACAGATACGCAGTATTTT
abundance: NA; v_gene: TRBV18; d_gene: NA; j_gene: TRBJ2-2; len: 17; CDR3aa: CASSPPGRGTNTGELFF; CDR3nt: TGTGCCAGCTCACCACCTGGGCGCGGGACCAACACCGGGGAGCTGTTTTTT